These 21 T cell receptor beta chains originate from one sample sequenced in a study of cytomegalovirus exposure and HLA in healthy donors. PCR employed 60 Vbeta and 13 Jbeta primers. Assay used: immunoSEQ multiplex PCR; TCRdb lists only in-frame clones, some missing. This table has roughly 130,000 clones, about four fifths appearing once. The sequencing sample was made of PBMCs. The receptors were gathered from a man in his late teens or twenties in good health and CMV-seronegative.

CDR3 bases: TGTGCCAGCAGTGAACTCGGGACAGGAGACTCACCCCTCCACTTT. This encodes CASSELGTGDSPLHF. The chain recombines TRBV2 with TRBJ1-6, with TRBD1 matching 8 bases. Per the germline V gene, CDR1 is SNHLY and CDR2 is FYNNEI. The CDR3 totals 15 residues. The V and J ends lost 2 bases and 10 bases, in that order; junction bases with no gene match: 7.

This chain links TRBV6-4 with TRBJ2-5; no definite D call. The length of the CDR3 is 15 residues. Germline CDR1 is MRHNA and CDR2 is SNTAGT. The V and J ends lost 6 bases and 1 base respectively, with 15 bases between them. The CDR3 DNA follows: TGTGCCAGCAGGAACCGCGCGAGAAGCCAAGAGACCCAGTACTTC. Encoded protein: CASRNRARSQETQYF.

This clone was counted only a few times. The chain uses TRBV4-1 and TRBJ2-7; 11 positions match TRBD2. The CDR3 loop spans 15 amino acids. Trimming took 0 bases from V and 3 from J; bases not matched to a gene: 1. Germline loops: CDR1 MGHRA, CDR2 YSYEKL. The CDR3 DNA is TGCGCCAGCAGCCAAGAGGGACTAGCGGACTACGAGCAGTACGTC. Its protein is CASSQEGLADYEQYV.

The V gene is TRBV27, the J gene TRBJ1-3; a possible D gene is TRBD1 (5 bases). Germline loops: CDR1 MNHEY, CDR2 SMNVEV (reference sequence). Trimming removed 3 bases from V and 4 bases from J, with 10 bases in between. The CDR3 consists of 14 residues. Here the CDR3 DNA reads TGTGCCAGCAGTTTGCGGGGGACGGGAAACACCATATATTTT. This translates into CASSLRGTGNTIYF.

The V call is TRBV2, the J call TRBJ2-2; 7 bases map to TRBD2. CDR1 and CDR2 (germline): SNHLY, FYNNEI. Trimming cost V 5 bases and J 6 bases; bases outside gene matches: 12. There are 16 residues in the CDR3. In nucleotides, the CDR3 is TGTGCCAGCAGTCCTCCTAGCGGTAGACGGGCCGGGGAGCTGTTTTTT. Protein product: CASSPPSGRRAGELFF.

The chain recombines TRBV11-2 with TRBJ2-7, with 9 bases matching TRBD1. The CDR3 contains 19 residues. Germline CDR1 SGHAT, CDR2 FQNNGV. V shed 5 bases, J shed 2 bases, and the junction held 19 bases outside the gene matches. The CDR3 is CASSVPRLGQGGLTYEQYV. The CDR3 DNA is TGTGCCAGCAGCGTCCCCCGATTGGGACAGGGAGGCCTAACCTACGAGCAGTACGTC.

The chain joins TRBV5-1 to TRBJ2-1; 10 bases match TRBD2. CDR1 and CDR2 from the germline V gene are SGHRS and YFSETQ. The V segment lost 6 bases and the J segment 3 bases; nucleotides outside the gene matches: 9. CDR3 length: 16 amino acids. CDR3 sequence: CASMGLAGVRYNEQFF. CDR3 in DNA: TGCGCCAGCATGGGGCTAGCGGGAGTGCGCTACAATGAGCAGTTCTTC.

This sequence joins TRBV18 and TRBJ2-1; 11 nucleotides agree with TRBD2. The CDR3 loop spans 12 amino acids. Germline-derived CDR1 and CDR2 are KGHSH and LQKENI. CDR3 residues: CVSSGGNNEQFF. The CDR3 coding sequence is TGTGTCTCTAGCGGGGGGAACAATGAGCAGTTCTTC.

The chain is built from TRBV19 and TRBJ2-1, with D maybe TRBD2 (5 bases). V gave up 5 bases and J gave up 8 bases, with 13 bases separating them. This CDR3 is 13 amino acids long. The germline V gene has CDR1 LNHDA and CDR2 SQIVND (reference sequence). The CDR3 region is CASSPLGFHEQFF. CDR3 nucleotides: TGTGCCAGTAGTCCACTAGGGTTTCATGAGCAGTTCTTC.

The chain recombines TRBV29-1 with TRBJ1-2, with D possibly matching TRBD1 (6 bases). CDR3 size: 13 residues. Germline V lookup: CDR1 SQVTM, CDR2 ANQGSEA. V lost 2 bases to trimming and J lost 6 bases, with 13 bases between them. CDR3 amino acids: CSVELVAGDGYTF. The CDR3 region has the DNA TGCAGCGTTGAACTTGTGGCAGGGGATGGCTACACCTTC.

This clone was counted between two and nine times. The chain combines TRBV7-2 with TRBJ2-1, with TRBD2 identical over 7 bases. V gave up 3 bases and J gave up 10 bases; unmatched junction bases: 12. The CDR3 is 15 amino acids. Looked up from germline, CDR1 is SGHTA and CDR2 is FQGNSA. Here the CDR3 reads CASSFSRVGGKEQFF. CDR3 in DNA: TGTGCCAGCAGCTTTTCTAGAGTGGGGGGGAAAGAGCAGTTCTTC.

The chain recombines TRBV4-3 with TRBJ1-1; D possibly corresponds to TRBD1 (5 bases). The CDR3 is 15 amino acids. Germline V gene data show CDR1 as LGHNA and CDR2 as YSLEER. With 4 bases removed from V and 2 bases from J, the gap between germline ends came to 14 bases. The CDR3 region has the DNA TGCGCCAGCAGCCCAGGTGGGGGACTTAACACTGAAGCTTTCTTT. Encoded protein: CASSPGGGLNTEAFF.

The CDR3 sequence: CASSLIGVGELFF. The CDR3 DNA is TGTGCCAGCAGCTTAATCGGGGTCGGGGAGCTGTTTTTT. This sequence joins TRBV7-9 and TRBJ2-2; perhaps TRBD2 as D (5 bases). The V gene lost 2 bases and the J gene lost 7 bases, with 8 bases spanning the gap. Germline CDR1 reads SEHNR; CDR2 reads FQNEAQ (reference sequence). This CDR3 spans 13 amino acids.

CDR3 sequence reads: CASRRQGGNNQPQHF. CDR3 nucleotide sequence: TGTGCCAGCAGACGACAGGGGGGAAACAATCAGCCCCAGCATTTT. The V gene is TRBV2, the J gene TRBJ1-5; 9 positions match TRBD1. Trimming at V came to 6 bases and at J to 3 bases, leaving 6 bases not matched to a gene. Germline CDR1 reads SNHLY; CDR2 reads FYNNEI. The CDR3 is made up of 15 amino acids.

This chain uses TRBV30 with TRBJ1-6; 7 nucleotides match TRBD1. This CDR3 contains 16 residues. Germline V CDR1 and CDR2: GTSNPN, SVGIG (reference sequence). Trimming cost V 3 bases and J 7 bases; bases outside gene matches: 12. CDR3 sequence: CAWRAPYRGWNSPLHF. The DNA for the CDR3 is TGTGCCTGGAGAGCCCCCTACAGGGGTTGGAATTCACCCCTCCACTTT.

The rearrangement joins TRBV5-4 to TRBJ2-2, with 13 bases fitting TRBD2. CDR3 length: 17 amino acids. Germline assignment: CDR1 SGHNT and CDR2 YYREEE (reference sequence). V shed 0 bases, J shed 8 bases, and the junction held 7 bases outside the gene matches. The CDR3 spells CASSLGTSGSLSGELFF. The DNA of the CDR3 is TGTGCCAGCAGCTTGGGGACTAGCGGGAGTCTGAGTGGGGAGCTGTTTTTT.

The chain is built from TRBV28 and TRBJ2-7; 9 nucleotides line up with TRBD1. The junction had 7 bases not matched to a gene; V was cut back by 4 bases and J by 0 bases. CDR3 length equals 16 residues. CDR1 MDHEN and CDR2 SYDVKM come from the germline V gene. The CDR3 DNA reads TGTGCCAGCAGTTATACCGACAGGGGGAACTCCTACGAGCAGTACTTC. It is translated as CASSYTDRGNSYEQYF.

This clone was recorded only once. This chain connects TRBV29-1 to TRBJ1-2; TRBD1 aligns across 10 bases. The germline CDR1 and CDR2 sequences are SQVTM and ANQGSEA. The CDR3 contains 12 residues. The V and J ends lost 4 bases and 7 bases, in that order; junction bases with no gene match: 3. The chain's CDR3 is CSVGQGASGYTF. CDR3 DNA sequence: TGCAGCGTTGGACAGGGGGCAAGTGGCTACACCTTC.

CDR3 nucleotides: TGTGCCAGCAACAACCGGGGACAGGGGGCCGGGGAGCTGTTTTTT. As protein: CASNNRGQGAGELFF. The rearrangement uses TRBV7-8 and TRBJ2-2; 11 nucleotides match TRBD1. The V gene end was trimmed by 7 bases and the J gene end by 6 bases; junction bases not matched to a gene: 7. The CDR3 spans 15 residues. Germline CDR1 SGHVS, CDR2 FQNEAQ.

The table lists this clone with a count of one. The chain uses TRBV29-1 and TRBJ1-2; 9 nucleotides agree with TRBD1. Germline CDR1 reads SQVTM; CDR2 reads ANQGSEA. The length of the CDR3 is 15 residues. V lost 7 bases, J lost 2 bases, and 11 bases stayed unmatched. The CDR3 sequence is CSALDRGRTNYGYTF. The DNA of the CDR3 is TGCAGCGCCCTGGACAGGGGAAGGACGAACTATGGCTACACCTTC.

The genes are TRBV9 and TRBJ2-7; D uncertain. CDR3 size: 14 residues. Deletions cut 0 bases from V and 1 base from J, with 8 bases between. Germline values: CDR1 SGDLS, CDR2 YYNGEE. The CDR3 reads CASSVATVSYEQYF. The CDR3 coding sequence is TGTGCCAGCAGCGTAGCAACGGTATCCTACGAGCAGTACTTC. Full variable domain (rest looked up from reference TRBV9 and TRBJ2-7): DSGVTQTPKHLITATGQRVTLRCSPRSGDLSVYWYQQSLDQGLQFLIQYYNGEERAKGNILERFSAQQFPDLHSELNLSSLELGDSALYFCASSVATVSYEQYFGPGTRLTVT.